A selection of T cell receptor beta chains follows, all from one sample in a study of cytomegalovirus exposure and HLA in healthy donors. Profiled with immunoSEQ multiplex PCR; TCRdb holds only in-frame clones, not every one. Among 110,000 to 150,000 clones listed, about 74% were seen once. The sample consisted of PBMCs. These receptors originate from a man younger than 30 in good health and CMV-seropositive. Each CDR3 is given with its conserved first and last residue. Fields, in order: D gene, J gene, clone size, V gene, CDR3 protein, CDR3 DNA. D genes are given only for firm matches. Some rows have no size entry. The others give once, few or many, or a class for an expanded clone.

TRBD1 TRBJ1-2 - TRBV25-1 CASSRDSNYGYTF TGTGCCAGCAGTAGGGACAGCAACTATGGCTACACCTTC
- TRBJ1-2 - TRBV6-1 CASSEGDGGGGYTF TGTGCCAGCAGTGAAGGGGATGGGGGAGGTGGCTACACCTTC
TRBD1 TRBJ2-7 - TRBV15 CATSRVGQGKYEQYF TGTGCCACCAGCAGAGTGGGACAGGGGAAGTACGAGCAGTACTTC
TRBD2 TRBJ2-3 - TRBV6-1 CASSTTSGGADTQYF TGTGCCAGCAGTACGACTAGCGGGGGGGCAGATACGCAGTATTTT
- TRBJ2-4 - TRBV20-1 CSTVTKNIQYF TGCAGTACCGTTACAAAAAACATTCAGTACTTC
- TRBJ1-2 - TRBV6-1 CASSEQGWGFGYTF TGTGCCAGCAGTGAACAGGGATGGGGATTTGGCTACACCTTC
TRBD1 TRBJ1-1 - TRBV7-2 CASSRPGQGFSFF TGTGCCAGCAGCCGACCGGGACAGGGGTTCTCTTTCTTT
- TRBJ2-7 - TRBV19 CASNRHGGDSYEQYF TGTGCCAGTAACCGGCACGGCGGAGACTCCTACGAGCAGTACTTC
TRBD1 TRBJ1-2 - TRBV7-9 CASSSLTGSQINYGYTF TGTGCCAGCAGCTCGCTGACAGGGTCCCAAATTAACTATGGCTACACCTTC
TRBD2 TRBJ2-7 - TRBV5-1 CASSQGLAGGSYEQYF TGCGCCAGCAGCCAAGGACTAGCGGGGGGGTCCTACGAGCAGTACTTC
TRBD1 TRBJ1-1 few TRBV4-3 CASSQESRQGDEAFF TGCGCCAGCAGCCAAGAATCCCGACAGGGGGACGAAGCTTTCTTT
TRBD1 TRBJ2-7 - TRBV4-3 CASSQDFGQGTYEQYF TGCGCCAGCAGCCAAGATTTCGGACAGGGGACCTACGAGCAGTACTTC
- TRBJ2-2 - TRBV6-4 CASRAMAGELFF TGTGCCAGCAGAGCTATGGCCGGGGAGCTGTTTTTT
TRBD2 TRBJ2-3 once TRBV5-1 CASSTSGGAATQYF TGCGCCAGCTCCACTAGCGGGGGGGCCGCCACGCAGTATTTT
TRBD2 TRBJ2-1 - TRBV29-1 CSTTGGEREPYNEQFF TGCAGCACCACGGGGGGGGAGCGGGAGCCCTACAATGAGCAGTTCTTC
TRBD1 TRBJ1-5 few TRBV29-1 CSVASIQGANQPQHF TGCAGCGTTGCGTCGATCCAGGGGGCCAATCAGCCCCAGCATTTT
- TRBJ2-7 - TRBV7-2 CASSPQGVSYEQYF TGTGCCAGCAGCCCTCAGGGTGTGAGCTACGAGCAGTACTTC
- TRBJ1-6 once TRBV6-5 CASSYFGGENSPLHF TGTGCCAGCAGTTACTTCGGGGGAGAGAATTCACCCCTCCACTTT
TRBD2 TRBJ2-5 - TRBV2 CASRWDRGPGTSGGQWEETQYF TGTGCCAGCAGATGGGACAGGGGGCCCGGGACTAGCGGGGGCCAATGGGAGGAGACCCAGTACTTC
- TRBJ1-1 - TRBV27 CASSFISGSSEAFF TGTGCCAGCAGTTTTATCTCGGGGTCCAGTGAAGCTTTCTTT
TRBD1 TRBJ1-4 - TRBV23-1 CASSQIPTGDKLDEKLFF TGCGCCAGCAGTCAAATCCCGACAGGGGATAAGCTCGATGAAAAACTGTTTTTT
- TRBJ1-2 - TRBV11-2 CASSLGQVYGYTF TGTGCCAGCAGCTTAGGCCAGGTATATGGCTACACCTTC
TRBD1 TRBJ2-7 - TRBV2 CASRADRLYEQYF TGTGCCAGCAGAGCGGACAGGCTCTACGAGCAGTACTTC
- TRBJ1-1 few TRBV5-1 CASSFTVNTEAFF TGCGCCAGCAGCTTCACAGTGAACACTGAAGCTTTCTTT
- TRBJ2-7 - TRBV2 CAVQGNYYEQYF TGTGCCGTCCAGGGGAACTACTACGAGCAGTACTTC
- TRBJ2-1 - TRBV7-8 CASSFTGIAGEQFF TGTGCCAGCAGCTTTACGGGGATTGCGGGGGAGCAGTTCTTC
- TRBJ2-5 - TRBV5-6 CASSFLQQETQYF TGTGCCAGCAGTTTCCTCCAGCAAGAGACCCAGTACTTC
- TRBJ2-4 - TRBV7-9 CASSRSGLAKNIQYF TGTGCCAGCAGTCGAAGCGGCCTAGCCAAAAACATTCAGTACTTC
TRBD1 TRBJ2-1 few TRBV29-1 CSARTGGLNEQFF TGCAGCGCCCGGACAGGGGGTCTCAATGAGCAGTTCTTC
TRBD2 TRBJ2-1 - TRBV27 CASSTSGAYNEQFF TGTGCCAGCAGTACTAGCGGGGCCTACAATGAGCAGTTCTTC
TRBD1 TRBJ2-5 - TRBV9 CASSVDPIRGLIREQYF TGTGCCAGCAGCGTAGACCCGATCAGGGGGCTAATCCGGGAGCAGTACTTC
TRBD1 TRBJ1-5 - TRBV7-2 CASSSRTGRQHF TGTGCCAGCAGCTCCCGGACAGGGCGCCAGCATTTT
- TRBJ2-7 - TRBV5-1 CASSLQSGYEQYF TGCGCCAGCAGCTTGCAGTCGGGTTACGAGCAGTACTTC
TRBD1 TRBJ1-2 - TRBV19 CASSIDGTGQRNYGYTF TGTGCCAGTAGTATTGATGGTACGGGACAGAGAAACTATGGCTACACCTTC
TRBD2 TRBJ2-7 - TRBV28 CASSPETSAKHEQYF TGTGCCAGCAGCCCGGAGACTAGCGCGAAGCACGAGCAGTACTTC
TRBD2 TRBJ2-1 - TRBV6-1 CASSLIAGGYNEQFF TGTGCCAGCAGTCTGATAGCGGGAGGCTACAATGAGCAGTTCTTC
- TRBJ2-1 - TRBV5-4 CASSYRDWYNEQFF TGTGCCAGCAGCTACCGGGACTGGTACAATGAGCAGTTCTTC
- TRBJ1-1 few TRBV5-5 CASSPRQEPSTEAFF TGTGCCAGCAGCCCGCGACAAGAGCCGAGCACTGAAGCTTTCTTT
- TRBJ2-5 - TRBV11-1 CASSSHNLGLTQETQYF TGTGCCAGCAGCTCCCACAACCTGGGGCTCACCCAAGAGACCCAGTACTTC
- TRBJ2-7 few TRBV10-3 CAISPERAFSYEQYF TGTGCCATCAGTCCCGAGCGGGCCTTCTCCTACGAGCAGTACTTC
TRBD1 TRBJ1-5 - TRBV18 CASSMRTGSNQPQHF TGTGCCAGCTCAATGCGGACAGGTAGCAATCAGCCCCAGCATTTT
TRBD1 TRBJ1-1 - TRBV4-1 CASSQPGTGGTEAFF TGCGCCAGCAGCCAGCCAGGAACAGGGGGCACTGAAGCTTTCTTT
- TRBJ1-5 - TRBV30 CAWSVTAGSNQPQHF TGTGCCTGGAGTGTAACGGCAGGAAGCAATCAGCCCCAGCATTTT
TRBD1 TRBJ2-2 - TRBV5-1 CASSSGTANTGELFF TGCGCCAGCAGCTCCGGGACAGCGAACACCGGGGAGCTGTTTTTT
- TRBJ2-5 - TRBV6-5 CASRWTPEYQETQYF TGTGCCAGCAGATGGACTCCTGAGTACCAAGAGACCCAGTACTTC
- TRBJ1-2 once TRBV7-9 CASSPLAFDRFYGYTF TGTGCCAGCAGCCCCCTAGCTTTTGACAGGTTCTATGGCTACACCTTC
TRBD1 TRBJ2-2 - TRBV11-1 CASSLTGQLSTGELFF TGTGCCAGCAGCTTAACGGGACAGTTATCCACCGGGGAGCTGTTTTTT
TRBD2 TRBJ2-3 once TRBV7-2 CASSLLGQGVSGRGNTQYF TGTGCCAGCAGCTTATTGGGCCAGGGTGTTAGCGGGAGGGGGAATACGCAGTATTTT
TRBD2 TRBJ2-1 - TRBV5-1 CASSLAGGGGLAGENEQFF TGCGCCAGCAGCTTGGCCGGGGGCGGGGGACTAGCGGGAGAGAATGAGCAGTTCTTC
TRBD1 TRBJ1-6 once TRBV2 CASSEARDRAYNSPLHF TGTGCCAGCAGTGAAGCTAGGGACAGGGCCTATAATTCACCCCTCCACTTT
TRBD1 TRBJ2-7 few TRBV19 CASSNRGPHYEQYF TGTGCCAGTAGTAACAGGGGGCCGCACTACGAGCAGTACTTC
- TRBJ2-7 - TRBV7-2 CASSLFRTYEQYF TGTGCCAGCAGCTTATTCAGAACCTACGAGCAGTACTTC
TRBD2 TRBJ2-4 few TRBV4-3 CASSQDLSGRAGKNIQYF TGCGCCAGCAGCCAAGATTTGAGCGGGAGGGCCGGCAAAAACATTCAGTACTTC
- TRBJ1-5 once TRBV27 CASSLSGGNQPQHF TGTGCCAGCAGTTTATCAGGGGGCAATCAGCCCCAGCATTTT
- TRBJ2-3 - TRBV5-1 CASSLVASASTDTQYF TGCGCCAGCAGCCTCGTAGCTAGCGCTTCCACAGATACGCAGTATTTT
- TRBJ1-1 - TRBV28 CASSLSARVAFF TGTGCCAGCAGTTTATCCGCCAGGGTAGCTTTCTTT
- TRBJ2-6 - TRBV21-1 CASSAGTGANVLTF TGTGCCAGCAGCGCAGGGACTGGGGCCAACGTCCTGACTTTC
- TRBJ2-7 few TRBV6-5 CASSPLRGFREQYF TGTGCCAGCAGCCCTTTGAGAGGGTTCCGCGAGCAGTACTTC
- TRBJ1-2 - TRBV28 CASSTRQGPAYGYTF TGTGCCAGCAGTACCCGCCAGGGCCCAGCCTATGGCTACACCTTC
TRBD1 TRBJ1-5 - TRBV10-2 CASSDRGPSNQPQHF TGCGCCAGCAGTGACAGGGGGCCTAGCAATCAGCCCCAGCATTTT